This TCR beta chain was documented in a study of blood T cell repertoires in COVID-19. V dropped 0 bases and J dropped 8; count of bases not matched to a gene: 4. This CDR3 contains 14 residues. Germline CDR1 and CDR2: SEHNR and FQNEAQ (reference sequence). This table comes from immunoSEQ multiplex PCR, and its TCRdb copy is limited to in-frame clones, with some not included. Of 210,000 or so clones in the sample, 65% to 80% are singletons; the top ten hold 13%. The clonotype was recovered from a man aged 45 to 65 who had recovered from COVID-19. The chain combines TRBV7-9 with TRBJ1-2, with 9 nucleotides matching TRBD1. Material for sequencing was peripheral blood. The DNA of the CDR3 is TGTGCCAGCAGCTTAGCGGGACAGGGTAACGGCTACACCTTC. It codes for CASSLAGQGNGYTF.